This T cell receptor beta chain comes out of a study of beta chain features in type 1 diabetes. About the research overall: Similarity in age, gender and cell yields was seen between patients and healthy donors. General observations from the study: cDNA sequencing could over-represent cells with high TCR expression.

Cells sorted by CD45RO/CCR7/CD25/CD127/CD95/CD27 comprised CD4+ naive, central memory, regulatory and stem cell-like memory cells. Expressed TCRB transcripts were sequenced after all isolated RNA was converted to cDNA. Profiling relied on immunoSEQ multiplex PCR, and the TCRdb table lists in-frame clones only, not all of them. The table shows a few hundred thousand clones, with 25% to 35% occurring only once. As to this clone: Its matching antigen is unknown.

This CDR3 has 21 residues. The clonotype comes from a young man in good health. The J gene is TRBJ2-3, the V gene TRBV21-1; the table gives TRBD2 as D, unverified against the DNA. TRBV21-1 constitutes a pseudogene. The sample was central memory CD4+ T cells from blood. CDR3 in amino acids: CASSKGGSSGATSPRPGTQYF. The CDR3 nucleotides are TGTGCCAGCAGCAAAGGTGGCTCGAGCGGGGCAACCTCACCCAGACCGGGTACGCAGTATTTT.